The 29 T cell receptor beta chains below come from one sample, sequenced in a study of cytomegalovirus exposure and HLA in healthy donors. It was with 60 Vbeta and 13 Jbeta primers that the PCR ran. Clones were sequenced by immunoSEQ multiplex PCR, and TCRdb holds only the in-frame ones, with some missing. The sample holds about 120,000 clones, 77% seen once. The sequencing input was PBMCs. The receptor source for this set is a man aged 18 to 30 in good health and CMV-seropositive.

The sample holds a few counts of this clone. The CDR3 region has the DNA TGTGCCAGCAGCTCGACTTTCAGCGAGCAGTACTTC. Translated, it gives CASSSTFSEQYF. The chain has TRBV7-9 and TRBJ2-7; unclear D gene. V lost 4 bases and J 6 bases, leaving 10 bases between the germline ends. The CDR3 loop spans 12 amino acids. Germline CDR1 SEHNR, CDR2 FQNEAQ (reference sequence).

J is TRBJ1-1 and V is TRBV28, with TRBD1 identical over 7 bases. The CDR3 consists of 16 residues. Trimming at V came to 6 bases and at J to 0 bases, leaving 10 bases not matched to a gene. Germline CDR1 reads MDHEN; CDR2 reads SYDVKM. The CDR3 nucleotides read TGTGCCAGCAGGAAAAACAGGGGCGGGATGAACACTGAAGCTTTCTTT. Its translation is CASRKNRGGMNTEAFF. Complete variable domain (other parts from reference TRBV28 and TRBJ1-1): DVKVTQSSRYLVKRTGEKVFLECVQDMDHENMFWYRQDPGLGLRLIYFSYDVKMKEKGDIPEGYSVSREKKERFSLILESASTNQTSMYLCASRKNRGGMNTEAFFGQGTRLTVV.

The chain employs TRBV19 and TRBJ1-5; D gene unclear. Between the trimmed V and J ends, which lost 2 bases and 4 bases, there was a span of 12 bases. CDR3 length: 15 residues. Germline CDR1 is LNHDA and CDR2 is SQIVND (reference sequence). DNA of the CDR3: TGTGCCAGTAGTATATCGGCAGGATCAAATCAGCCCCAGCATTTT. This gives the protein CASSISAGSNQPQHF.

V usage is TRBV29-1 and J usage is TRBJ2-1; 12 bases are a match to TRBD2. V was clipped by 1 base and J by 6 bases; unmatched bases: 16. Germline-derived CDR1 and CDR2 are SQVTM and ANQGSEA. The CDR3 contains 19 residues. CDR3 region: CSVEGMAARASGGGNEQFF. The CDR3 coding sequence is TGCAGCGTTGAAGGAATGGCGGCCAGGGCTAGCGGGGGGGGCAATGAGCAGTTCTTC.

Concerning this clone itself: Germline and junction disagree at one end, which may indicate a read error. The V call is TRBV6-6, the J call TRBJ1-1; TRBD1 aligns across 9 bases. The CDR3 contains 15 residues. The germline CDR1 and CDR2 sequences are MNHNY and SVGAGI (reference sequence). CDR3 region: CASSNSGQGNTEAFF. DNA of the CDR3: TGTGCCAGCAGTAACTCGGGACAGGGGAACACTGAAGCTTTCTTT.

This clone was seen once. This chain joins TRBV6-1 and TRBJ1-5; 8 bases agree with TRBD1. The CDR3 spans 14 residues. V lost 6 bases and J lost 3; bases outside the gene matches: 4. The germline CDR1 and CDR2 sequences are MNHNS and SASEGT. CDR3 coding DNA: TGTGCCAGCAGCCTGACAGGGGTCAATCAGCCCCAGCATTTT. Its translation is CASSLTGVNQPQHF.

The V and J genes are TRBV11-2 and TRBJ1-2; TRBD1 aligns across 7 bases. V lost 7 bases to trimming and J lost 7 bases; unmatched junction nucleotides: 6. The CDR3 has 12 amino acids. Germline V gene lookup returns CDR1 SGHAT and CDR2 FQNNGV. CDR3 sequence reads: CASTPGGFGYTF. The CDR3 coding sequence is TGTGCCAGCACCCCAGGGGGTTTTGGCTACACCTTC.

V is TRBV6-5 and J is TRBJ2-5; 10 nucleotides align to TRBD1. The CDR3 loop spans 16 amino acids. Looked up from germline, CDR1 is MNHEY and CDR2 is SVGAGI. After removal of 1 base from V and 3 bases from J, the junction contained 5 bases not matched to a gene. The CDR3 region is CASSYFDRGQEETQYF. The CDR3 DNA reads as TGTGCCAGCAGTTACTTCGACAGGGGGCAAGAAGAGACCCAGTACTTC.

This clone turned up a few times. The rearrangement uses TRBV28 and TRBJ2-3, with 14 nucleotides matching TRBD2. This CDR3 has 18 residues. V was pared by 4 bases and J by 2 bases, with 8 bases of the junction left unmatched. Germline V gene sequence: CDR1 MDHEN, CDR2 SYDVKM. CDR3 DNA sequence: TGTGCCAGCAGTTCCCCCGGACTAGCGGGGGGCCTCACAGATACGCAGTATTTT. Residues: CASSSPGLAGGLTDTQYF.

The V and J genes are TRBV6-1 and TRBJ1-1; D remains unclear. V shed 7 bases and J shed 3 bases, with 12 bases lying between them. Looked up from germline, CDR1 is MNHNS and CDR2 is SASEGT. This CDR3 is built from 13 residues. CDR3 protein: CASKEQPYTEAFF. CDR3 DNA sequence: TGTGCCAGCAAGGAGCAGCCGTACACTGAAGCTTTCTTT.

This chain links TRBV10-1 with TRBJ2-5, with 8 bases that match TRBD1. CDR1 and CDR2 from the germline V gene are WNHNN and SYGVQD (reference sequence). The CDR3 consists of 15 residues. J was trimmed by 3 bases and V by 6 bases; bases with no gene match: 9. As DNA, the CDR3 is TGCGCCAGCAGCCGGACAGGGTTAGAGGAAGAGACCCAGTACTTC. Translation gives CASSRTGLEEETQYF.

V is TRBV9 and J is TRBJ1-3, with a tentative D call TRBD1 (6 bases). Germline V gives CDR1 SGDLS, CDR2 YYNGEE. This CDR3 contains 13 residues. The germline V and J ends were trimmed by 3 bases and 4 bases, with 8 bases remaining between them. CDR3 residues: CASSEQGGNTIYF. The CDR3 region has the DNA TGTGCCAGCAGCGAACAGGGAGGAAACACCATATATTTT.

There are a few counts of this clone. CDR3 region: CATRAGSHEQYF. CDR3 in DNA: TGTGCCACCAGGGCGGGGTCCCACGAGCAGTACTTC. The chain is built from TRBV15 and TRBJ2-7; D possibly corresponds to TRBD2 (6 bases). The CDR3 is 12 residues long. V dropped 6 bases and J dropped 5 bases, with 11 bases sitting between them. Germline CDR1 reads LNHNV; CDR2 reads YYDKDF (reference sequence).

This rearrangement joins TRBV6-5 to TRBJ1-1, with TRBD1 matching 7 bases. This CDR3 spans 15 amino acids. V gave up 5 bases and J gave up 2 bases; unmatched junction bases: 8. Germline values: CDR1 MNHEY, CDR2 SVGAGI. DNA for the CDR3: TGTGCCAGCAGTAACGACAGGGAGCTCAACACTGAAGCTTTCTTT. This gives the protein CASSNDRELNTEAFF.

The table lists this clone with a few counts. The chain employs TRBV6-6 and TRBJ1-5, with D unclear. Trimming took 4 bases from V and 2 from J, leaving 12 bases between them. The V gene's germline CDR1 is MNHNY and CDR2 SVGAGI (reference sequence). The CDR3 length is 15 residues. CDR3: CASSSTVSGNQPQHF. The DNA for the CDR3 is TGTGCCAGCAGTTCCACAGTTTCTGGCAATCAGCCCCAGCATTTT.

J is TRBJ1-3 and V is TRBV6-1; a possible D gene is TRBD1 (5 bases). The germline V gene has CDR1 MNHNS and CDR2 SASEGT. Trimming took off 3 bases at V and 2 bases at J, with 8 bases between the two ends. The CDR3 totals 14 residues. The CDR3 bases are TGTGCCAGCAGTGAGGTAGGGGCTGGAAACACCATATATTTT. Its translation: CASSEVGAGNTIYF.

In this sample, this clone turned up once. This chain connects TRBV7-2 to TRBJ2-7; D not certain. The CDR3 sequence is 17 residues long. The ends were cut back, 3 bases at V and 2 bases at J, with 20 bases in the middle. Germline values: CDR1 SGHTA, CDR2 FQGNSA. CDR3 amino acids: CASSFITTPEQAYEQYF. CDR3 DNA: TGTGCCAGCAGCTTTATCACAACCCCCGAGCAGGCCTACGAGCAGTACTTC.

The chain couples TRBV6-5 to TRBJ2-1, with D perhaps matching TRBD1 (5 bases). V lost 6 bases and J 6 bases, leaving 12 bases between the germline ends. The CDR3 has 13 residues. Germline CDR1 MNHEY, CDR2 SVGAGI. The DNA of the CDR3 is TGTGCCAGCAGCCTGCGCACAGGCAATGAGCAGTTCTTC. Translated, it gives CASSLRTGNEQFF.

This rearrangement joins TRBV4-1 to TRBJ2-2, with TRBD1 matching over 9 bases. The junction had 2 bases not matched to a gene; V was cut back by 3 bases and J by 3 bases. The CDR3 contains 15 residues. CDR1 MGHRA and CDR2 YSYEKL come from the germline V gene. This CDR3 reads CASSHGQGHTGELFF. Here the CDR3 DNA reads TGCGCCAGCAGCCACGGACAGGGGCACACCGGGGAGCTGTTTTTT.

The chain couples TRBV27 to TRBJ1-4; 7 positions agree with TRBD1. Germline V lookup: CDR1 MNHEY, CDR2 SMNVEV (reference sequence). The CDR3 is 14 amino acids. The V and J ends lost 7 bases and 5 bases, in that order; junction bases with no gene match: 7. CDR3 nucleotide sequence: TGTGCCAGCACCTCCGGGACAGTCAATGAAAAACTGTTTTTT. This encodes CASTSGTVNEKLFF. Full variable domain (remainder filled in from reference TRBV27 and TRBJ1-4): EAQVTQNPRYLITVTGKKLTVTCSQNMNHEYMSWYRQDPGLGLRQIYYSMNVEVTDKGDVPEGYKVSRKEKRNFPLILESPSPNQTSLYFCASTSGTVNEKLFFGSGTQLSVL.

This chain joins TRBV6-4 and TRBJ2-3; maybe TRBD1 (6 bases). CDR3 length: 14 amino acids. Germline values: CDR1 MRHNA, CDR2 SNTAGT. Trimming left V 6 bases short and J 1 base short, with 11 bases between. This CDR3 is CASSRTVGTDTQYF. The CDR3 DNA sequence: TGTGCCAGCAGCCGGACAGTGGGCACAGATACGCAGTATTTT.

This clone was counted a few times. The CDR3 sequence is CASSRQVSGWSPLHF. CDR3 coding DNA: TGTGCCAGCAGCCGGCAGGTGTCAGGGTGGTCACCCCTCCACTTT. The genes are TRBV5-6 and TRBJ1-6, with a tentative D call TRBD1 (5 bases). V shed 4 bases and J shed 10 bases, with 18 bases lying between them. The germline V gene has CDR1 SGHDT and CDR2 YYEEEE. The CDR3 totals 15 residues.

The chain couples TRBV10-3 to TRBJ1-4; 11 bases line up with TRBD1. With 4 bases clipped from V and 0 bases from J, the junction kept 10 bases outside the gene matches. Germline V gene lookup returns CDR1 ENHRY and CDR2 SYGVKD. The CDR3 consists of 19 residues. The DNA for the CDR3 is TGTGCCATCAGTGGGACCGGGACAGGGGGGACCGCAACTAATGAAAAACTGTTTTTT. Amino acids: CAISGTGTGGTATNEKLFF.

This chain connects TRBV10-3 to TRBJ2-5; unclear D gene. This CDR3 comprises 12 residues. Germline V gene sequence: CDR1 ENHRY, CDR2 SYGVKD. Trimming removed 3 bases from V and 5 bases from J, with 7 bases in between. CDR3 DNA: TGTGCCATCAGTGACCCCGGGGAGACCCAGTACTTC. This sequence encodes CAISDPGETQYF.

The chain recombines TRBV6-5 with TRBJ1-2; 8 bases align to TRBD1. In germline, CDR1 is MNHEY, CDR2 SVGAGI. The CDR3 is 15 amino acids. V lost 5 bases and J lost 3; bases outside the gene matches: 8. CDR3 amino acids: CASSAPGQVYYGYTF. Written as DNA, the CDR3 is TGTGCCAGCAGTGCTCCGGGACAGGTTTACTATGGCTACACCTTC.

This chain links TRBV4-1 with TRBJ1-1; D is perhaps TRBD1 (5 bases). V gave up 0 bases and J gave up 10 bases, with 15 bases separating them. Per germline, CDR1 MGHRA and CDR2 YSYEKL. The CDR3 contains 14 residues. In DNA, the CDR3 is TGCGCCAGCAGCCAAGAAGAAGGGCCCGGGGGAGCTTTCTTT. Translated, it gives CASSQEEGPGGAFF.

The CDR3 DNA reads TGCGCCAGCATGGTAAACCCGGGACAGCTTGATGGAAACACCATATATTTT. Its translation is CASMVNPGQLDGNTIYF. The chain joins TRBV5-1 to TRBJ1-3, with 7 nucleotides matching TRBD1. The V gene's germline CDR1 is SGHRS and CDR2 YFSETQ. The CDR3 runs 17 residues. V gave up 6 bases and J gave up 3 bases; unmatched junction bases: 15.

CDR3 bases: TGTGCCAGCACCTCCCAGGGGCCCACGACCCCTTACGAGCAGTACTTC. This translates into CASTSQGPTTPYEQYF. This chain joins TRBV28 and TRBJ2-7; TRBD1 might be the D (6 bases). V lost 7 bases to trimming and J lost 4 bases, with 23 bases between them. The CDR3 sequence is 16 residues long. Germline V lookup: CDR1 MDHEN, CDR2 SYDVKM. Based on the CDR3 plus reference TRBV28 and TRBJ2-7, the full variable domain is DVKVTQSSRYLVKRTGEKVFLECVQDMDHENMFWYRQDPGLGLRLIYFSYDVKMKEKGDIPEGYSVSREKKERFSLILESASTNQTSMYLCASTSQGPTTPYEQYFGPGTRLTVT.

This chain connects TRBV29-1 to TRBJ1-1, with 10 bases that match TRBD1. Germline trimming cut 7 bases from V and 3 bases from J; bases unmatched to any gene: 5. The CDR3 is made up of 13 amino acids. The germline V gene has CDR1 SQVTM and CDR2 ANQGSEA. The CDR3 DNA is TGCAGCGCAGTGGACAGGGGGGACACTGAAGCTTTCTTT. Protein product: CSAVDRGDTEAFF. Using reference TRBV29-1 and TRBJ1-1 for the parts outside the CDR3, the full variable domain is SAVISQKPSRDICQRGTSLTIQCQVDSQVTMMFWYRQQPGQSLTLIATANQGSEATYESGFVIDKFPISRPNLTFSTLTVSNMSPEDSSIYLCSAVDRGDTEAFFGQGTRLTVV.